This T cell receptor beta chain was sequenced for a study of T-cell reconstitution after alpha-beta-depleted transplantation in children. Unique molecular identifiers were built into the TCRbeta library. TCRdb re-called the PCR reads with MiXCR, one entry per CDR3 protein. The sample has hundreds of thousands of distinct CDR3 sequences, around 12% seen once. There are many counts of this clonotype. The CDR3 contains 14 residues. The V end was cut by 0 bases, the J end by 5 bases, with 9 bases between. From germline, CDR1 is LNHNV and CDR2 YYDKDF (reference sequence). The source material was PBMCs from the stem cell graft donor, sampled from the stem cell graft. The rearrangement links TRBV15 to TRBJ2-3; weak D call: TRBD2 (5 bases). This TCR derives from a human donor who donated a stem cell graft to a child with acute lymphoblastic leukemia. The CDR3 protein is CATSRDRTRDTQYF. The DNA of the CDR3 is TGTGCCACCAGCAGAGATAGGACTCGAGATACGCAGTATTTT.